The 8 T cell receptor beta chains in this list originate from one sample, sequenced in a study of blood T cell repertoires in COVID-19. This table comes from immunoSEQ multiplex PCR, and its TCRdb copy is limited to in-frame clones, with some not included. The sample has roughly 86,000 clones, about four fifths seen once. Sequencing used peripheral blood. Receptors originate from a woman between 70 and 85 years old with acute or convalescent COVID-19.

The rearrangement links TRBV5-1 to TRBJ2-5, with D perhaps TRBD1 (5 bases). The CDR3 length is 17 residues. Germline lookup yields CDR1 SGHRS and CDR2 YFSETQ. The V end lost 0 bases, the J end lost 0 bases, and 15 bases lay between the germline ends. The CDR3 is CASSLAVFTGDQETQYF. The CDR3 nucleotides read TGCGCCAGCAGCTTGGCCGTGTTTACAGGTGACCAAGAGACCCAGTACTTC.

The chain's CDR3 is CASQGGSNTGELFF. The CDR3 bases are TGTGCCAGCCAAGGCGGCTCCAACACCGGGGAGCTGTTTTTT. This chain connects TRBV19 to TRBJ2-2, with D unresolved. With 9 bases removed from V and 2 bases from J, the gap between germline ends came to 13 bases. This CDR3 has 14 residues. CDR1 is LNHDA and CDR2 is SQIVND in the germline V gene (reference sequence).

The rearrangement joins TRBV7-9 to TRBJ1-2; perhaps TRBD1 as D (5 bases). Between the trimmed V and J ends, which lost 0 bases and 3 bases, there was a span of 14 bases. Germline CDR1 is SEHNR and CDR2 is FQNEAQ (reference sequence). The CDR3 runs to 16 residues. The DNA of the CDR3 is TGTGCCAGCAGCTTAGCGGCCCAGCTAGGGGACTATGGCTACACCTTC. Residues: CASSLAAQLGDYGYTF.

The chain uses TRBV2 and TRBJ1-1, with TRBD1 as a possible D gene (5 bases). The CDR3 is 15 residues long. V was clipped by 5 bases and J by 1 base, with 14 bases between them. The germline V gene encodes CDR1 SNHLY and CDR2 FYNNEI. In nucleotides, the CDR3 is TGTGCCAGCAGTCTTACGGGACTTAGGAACACTGAAGCTTTCTTT. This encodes CASSLTGLRNTEAFF.

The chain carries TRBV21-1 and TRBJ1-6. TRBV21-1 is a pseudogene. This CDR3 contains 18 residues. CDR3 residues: CASSVLLATIHHNSPLHF. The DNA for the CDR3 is TGTGCCAGCAGCGTCCTTTTAGCTACAATACATCATAATTCACCCCTCCACTTT.

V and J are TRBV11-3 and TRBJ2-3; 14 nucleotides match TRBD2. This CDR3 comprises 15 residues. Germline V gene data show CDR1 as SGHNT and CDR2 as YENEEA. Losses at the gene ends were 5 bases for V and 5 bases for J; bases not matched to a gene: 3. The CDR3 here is CASSPGTSGGDTQYF. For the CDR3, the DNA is TGTGCCAGCAGCCCCGGGACTAGCGGGGGAGATACGCAGTATTTT.

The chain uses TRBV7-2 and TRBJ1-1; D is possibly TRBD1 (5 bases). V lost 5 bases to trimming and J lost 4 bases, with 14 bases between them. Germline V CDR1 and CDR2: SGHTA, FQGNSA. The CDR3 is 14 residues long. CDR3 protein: CASSPRSGGTEAFF. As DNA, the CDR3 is TGTGCCAGCAGCCCCCGGAGCGGGGGCACTGAAGCTTTCTTT.

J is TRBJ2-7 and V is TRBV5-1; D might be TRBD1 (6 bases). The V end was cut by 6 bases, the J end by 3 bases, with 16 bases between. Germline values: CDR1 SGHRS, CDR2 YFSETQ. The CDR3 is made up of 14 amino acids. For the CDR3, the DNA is TGCGCCAGCAACCCCGACCAGGGGCTCTACGAGCAGTACTTC. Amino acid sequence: CASNPDQGLYEQYF.